The 14 T cell receptor beta chains in this list originate from one sample, sequenced in a study of Tregs in tolerant kidney transplant recipients. Sequencing was performed with immunoSEQ multiplex PCR; in TCRdb, only in-frame clones are kept and a portion is missing. Found here are some 69,000 clones, roughly 84% of them singletons; the top ten hold 4.5% to 5.5%. Sequencing was carried out using CD4+ T cells from blood. The receptors were gathered from a human donor in good health.

V and J are TRBV5-1 and TRBJ2-1; 12 nucleotides line up with TRBD2. This CDR3 region has 15 residues. Germline CDR1 and CDR2: SGHRS and YFSETQ. With V trimmed by 4 bases and J by 4 bases, 3 bases remained unmatched. CDR3 sequence (DNA): TGCGCCAGCAGCATCGGACTAGCGGGGTACAATGAGCAGTTCTTC. It encodes CASSIGLAGYNEQFF. Variable domain in full (rest from reference TRBV5-1 and TRBJ2-1): KAGVTQTPRYLIKTRGQQVTLSCSPISGHRSVSWYQQTPGQGLQFLFEYFSETQRNKGNFPGRFSGRQFSNSRSEMNVSTLELGDSALYLCASSIGLAGYNEQFFGPGTRLTVL.

The chain links TRBV19 to TRBJ2-3; TRBD2 agrees at 8 bases. Germline CDR1 reads LNHDA; CDR2 reads SQIVND (reference sequence). Losses at the gene ends were 5 bases for V and 4 bases for J; bases not matched to a gene: 8. The CDR3 extends over 15 amino acids. CDR3: CASSQRERPPDTQYF. In DNA, the CDR3 is TGTGCCAGTAGTCAGCGGGAGAGGCCCCCAGATACGCAGTATTTT.

The chain has TRBV7-9 and TRBJ2-3, with TRBD2 as a possible D gene (6 bases). The CDR3 runs 16 residues. V lost 3 bases and J 6 bases, leaving 19 bases between the germline ends. The germline V gene has CDR1 SEHNR and CDR2 FQNEAQ (reference sequence). This chain's CDR3 is CASSFGITSQTDTQYF. The CDR3 nucleotides read TGTGCCAGCAGCTTTGGGATTACTAGCCAGACGGATACGCAGTATTTT.

The CDR3 loop reads CASSQHITNYGYTF. Here the CDR3 DNA reads TGCGCCAGCAGCCAACACATCACCAACTATGGCTACACCTTC. The J gene is TRBJ1-2, the V gene TRBV4-1; D gene unclear. The V end was cut by 2 bases, the J end by 2 bases, with 9 bases between. The germline CDR1 and CDR2 sequences are MGHRA and YSYEKL. The CDR3 is 14 residues long.

V usage is TRBV10-3 and J usage is TRBJ2-5; maybe TRBD2 (6 bases). V was shortened by 0 bases and J by 1 base, with 12 bases between the two germline ends. Looked up from germline, CDR1 is ENHRY and CDR2 is SYGVKD. This CDR3 is built from 16 residues. CDR3 coding DNA: TGTGCCATCAGTGAGTCGACTGGGACTCCCCAAGAGACCCAGTACTTC. It codes for CAISESTGTPQETQYF.

The chain has TRBV6-1 and TRBJ2-1, with 8 nucleotides matching TRBD2. CDR1 MNHNS and CDR2 SASEGT come from the germline V gene. This CDR3 spans 17 amino acids. V was pared by 4 bases and J by 6 bases, with 14 bases of the junction left unmatched. CDR3 nucleotide sequence: TGTGCCAGCAGTGTTGAGGCAGGCGGGGGGCCCTTCAATGAGCAGTTCTTC. Translation: CASSVEAGGGPFNEQFF.

The rearrangement links TRBV2 to TRBJ2-7; a possible D gene is TRBD1 (5 bases). Trimming took off 9 bases at V and 3 bases at J, with 12 bases between the two ends. Germline CDR1 and CDR2: SNHLY and FYNNEI. The CDR3 sequence is 12 residues long. The CDR3 loop reads CASKTAYYEQYF. DNA of the CDR3: TGTGCCAGTAAGACAGCCTACTACGAGCAGTACTTC.

This sequence joins TRBV6-1 and TRBJ1-3, with a possible D match to TRBD1 (5 bases). Trimming shortened V by 7 bases and J by 0 bases, and 10 bases separated the two germline ends. Germline CDR1 and CDR2: MNHNS and SASEGT. The CDR3 is 14 amino acids. The DNA of the CDR3 is TGTGCCAGCACGGACAACTTCTCTGGAAACACCATATATTTT. This translates into CASTDNFSGNTIYF.

A single count supports this clone. The rearrangement joins TRBV2 to TRBJ2-3, with TRBD2 matching over 7 bases. Germline loops: CDR1 SNHLY, CDR2 FYNNEI. The CDR3 runs to 14 residues. V lost 6 bases, J lost 3 bases, and 6 bases stayed unmatched. CDR3 sequence (DNA): TGTGCCAGCAGGCGGGAGAGGGGAACAGATACGCAGTATTTT. Protein product: CASRRERGTDTQYF.

This clone was counted a few times. The rearrangement links TRBV18 to TRBJ2-5, with 8 nucleotides matching TRBD2. Germline lookup yields CDR1 KGHSH and CDR2 LQKENI. V dropped 8 bases and J dropped 5; count of bases not matched to a gene: 19. The CDR3 has 17 residues. The CDR3 sequence is CASTARFSGGGGETQYF. CDR3 sequence (DNA): TGTGCCAGCACCGCCAGATTCAGCGGGGGCGGAGGGGAGACCCAGTACTTC.

The rearrangement links TRBV6-4 to TRBJ2-1; 7 positions match TRBD1. The CDR3 runs 14 residues. V shed 5 bases, J shed 0 bases, and the junction held 1 base outside the gene matches. The germline V gene encodes CDR1 MRHNA and CDR2 SNTAGT. The CDR3, as DNA: TGTGCCAGCAGTAGGGGGCCCTCCTACAATGAGCAGTTCTTC. Protein: CASSRGPSYNEQFF.

This clone was counted ten times or more. The CDR3 region is CSVDKGGNYEQYF. The CDR3 DNA is TGCAGCGTTGATAAGGGGGGAAACTACGAGCAGTACTTC. This chain connects TRBV29-1 to TRBJ2-7; either TRBD1 or TRBD2 may supply D (6 bases each). V was shortened by 3 bases and J by 3 bases, with 12 bases between the two germline ends. This CDR3 comprises 13 residues. Germline CDR1 SQVTM, CDR2 ANQGSEA.

J is TRBJ2-7 and V is TRBV11-1; 9 nucleotides align to TRBD2. V shed 5 bases and J 3 bases; nucleotides not matched to a gene: 14. CDR1 SGHAT and CDR2 FQDESV come from the germline V gene (reference sequence). This CDR3 has 17 amino acids. The CDR3 loop is CASSDSGRKTGVYEQYF. The DNA for the CDR3 is TGTGCCAGCAGCGACAGCGGGAGGAAAACGGGAGTCTACGAGCAGTACTTC. The full variable domain, with the rest looked up from reference TRBV11-1 and TRBJ2-7, is EAEVAQSPRYKITEKSQAVAFWCDPISGHATLYWYRQILGQGPELLVQFQDESVVDDSQLPKDRFSAERLKGVDSTLKIQPAELGDSAMYLCASSDSGRKTGVYEQYFGPGTRLTVT.

The V gene is TRBV5-1, the J gene TRBJ2-7; the D gene is possibly TRBD2 (5 bases). Germline V gene sequence: CDR1 SGHRS, CDR2 YFSETQ. This CDR3 is built from 14 residues. Trimming left V 4 bases short and J 3 bases short, with 14 bases between. The CDR3 spells CASSADGENYEQYF. CDR3 DNA: TGCGCCAGCAGCGCGGACGGGGAAAACTACGAGCAGTACTTC.